This T cell receptor (beta chain) was sequenced during a study of early T cells in non-severe SARS-CoV-2 infection (dated by TCRdb to the early 2020s). Looking at the study overall: Because TCR sequencing was done on bulk RNA from unsorted whole blood, the alpha and beta chains could not be paired. The full study reports these points: Matching against VDJdb was skewed toward anti-spike CD8 responses, likely underestimated virus-specific expansions, and missed private and CD4 specificities.

Including the terminal cysteine and phenylalanine, the CDR3 comprises 15 residues. Just CDR3 DNA is preserved here, 45 bases in frame from base 1. CDR1 and CDR2 (SEHNR, FQNEAQ) derive from the germline V gene (reference sequence). Ends trimmed: V by 5 bases, J by 4 bases; bases unmatched to a gene: 10. Receptor amplification or capture employed 5' RACE. Instrument on record: NextSeq 500. To correct for sequencing error and PCR bias, the TCR library protocol tagged individual cDNA molecules with unique molecular identifiers. Sequencing covered both TCR alpha and beta chains, and within each sample the abundances of alpha and beta sequences were tightly co-correlated. The paper's processing steps were these. Decombinator V4 was used to perform V gene, J gene and CDR3 annotation of TCR sequences. TCRs were defined as expanded if a significant change between any two time points was detected under a Poisson model with p below 0.0001. Abundances of TCRs were expressed as counts per million after normalisation to the total number of TCRs sequenced in each sample. MAIT TCRs were defined by TRAV1-2 paired with TRAJ12, TRAJ20 or TRAJ33, and iNKT TCRs by TRAV10 paired with TRAJ18. A search of VDJdb, accessed on 1 November 2021, was run for TCRs annotated to CMV, EBV and SARS-CoV-2, with TCRs annotated for multiple antigens excluded. Using fastp at Q25 and MiXCR, TCRdb reprocessed the public reads and kept productive beta chains. Each entry merges the rows of one CDR3 protein and shows their most common DNA and genes. TCRdb, not the original authors, processed these V and J calls. The sample table records just under 60,000 distinct CDR3 sequences; approximately 8% of these occur just once. The ten largest clones represent 3% to 4% of the sample.

This clonotype occurred many times. It lacks a known antigen. No much larger clone exists at a distance of one base, and base qualities are not known. Set within a cohort of healthcare workers in London, UK, this nested case-control study involved weekly PCR testing of nasopharyngeal swabs along with blood sampling. Healthcare workers were recruited during the week of the UK lockdown, between 23 and 31 March 2020, and followed weekly for up to roughly 15 weeks. The rearrangement joined TRBV7-9 to TRBJ1-1; 7 middle bases align to TRBD1. The receptor's source is an adult who was a healthcare worker with PCR-confirmed SARS-CoV-2 infection or an uninfected control (not recorded which). The sample consisted of whole blood. DNA sequence: TGTGCCAGCAGCCCCCGGACAGGATGGGGCACTGAAGCTTTCTTT. This codes for CASSPRTGWGTEAFF.